This TCR beta chain was documented in a study of T cell clonality in common variable immunodeficiency. Study-level results: Fewer TCRbeta clones were shared among CVID subjects than controls. Fewer deletions and N-nucleotide insertions were reportedly seen in common variable immunodeficiency TCR beta sequences. CVID subjects showed higher TCRbeta clonality than healthy controls.

This clone was found many times. The antigen is not known. Read data end 3 residues before the CDR3 end; the end is taken from the germline J gene. TCRdb keeps only in-frame clones here, not all; method: immunoSEQ multiplex PCR. Captured here are approximately 34,000 clones, none seen once; the top ten comprise 2.5% to 3%. Both groups were predominantly of Caucasian heritage. Germline V gene sequence: CDR1 SGHTS, CDR2 YDEGEE. This CDR3 region has 14 residues. J gave up 3 bases and V 0 bases, and 3 bases lay outside the gene matches. The sample was peripheral blood mononuclear cells. V usage is TRBV5-8 and J usage is TRBJ2-7; 7 nucleotides align to TRBD1. The sequence was obtained from a person aged 18-70 years in good health. The part of the CDR3 DNA that was read is TGTGCCAGCAGCTTGGCGGACAGGAACTACGAG. Its protein is CASSLADRNYE. The full CDR3 sequence reads CASSLADRNYEQYF.